Shown below are 26 T cell receptor beta chains from a single sample sequenced in a study of memory CD4+ T cells and cytomegalovirus serostatus. The sort gate was single viable CD3+CD4+CD8-CD45RO+ cells for memory CD4+ T cells. Only in-frame clones appear in the TCRdb table, and some are missing; sequencing was by immunoSEQ multiplex PCR. The data contain 60,000 or so clones, 82% of them seen just once; the ten biggest clones take up 0.5%. Source material: memory CD4+ T cells from blood. Source of these receptors: an adult in good health and CMV-seronegative. Some clones in this sample may be carry-over from other donors' samples.

This clone has only one observation. The V and J genes are TRBV10-3 and TRBJ2-1; the match to TRBD2 covers 11 bases. CDR1 is ENHRY and CDR2 is SYGVKD in the germline V gene. V lost 10 bases to trimming and J lost 4 bases; unmatched junction nucleotides: 6. The CDR3 runs to 14 residues. CDR3 amino acids: CASHGTSGYNEQFF. The CDR3 bases are TGTGCCAGTCACGGGACTAGCGGTTACAATGAGCAGTTCTTC.

This clone appeared a single time. The rearrangement links TRBV11-3 to TRBJ2-1; tentatively, D is TRBD2 (6 bases). There are 14 residues in the CDR3. Germline-derived CDR1 and CDR2 are SGHNT and YENEEA. Trimming removed 3 bases at V and 8 bases at J, with 14 bases between. CDR3: CASSFGGLSYEQFF. The CDR3 DNA reads as TGTGCCAGCAGCTTCGGAGGGCTTTCCTATGAGCAGTTCTTC.

The J gene is TRBJ2-1, the V gene TRBV30; D is perhaps TRBD2 (6 bases). This CDR3 contains 12 residues. V lost 5 bases to trimming and J lost 8 bases, with 13 bases between them. Germline V gene sequence: CDR1 GTSNPN, CDR2 SVGIG (reference sequence). The CDR3 DNA reads TGTGCCTGGTTGTATAAGCGGGATGAGCAGTTCTTC. It encodes CAWLYKRDEQFF.

The chain carries TRBV4-2 and TRBJ2-3; no clear D. V dropped 2 bases and J dropped 2 bases, with 14 bases sitting between them. This CDR3 comprises 16 residues. Germline V gives CDR1 LGHNA, CDR2 YNFKEQ. CDR3 DNA: TGTGCCAGCAGCCAATCCCCCCGAAAGCTCACAGATACGCAGTATTTT. This codes for CASSQSPRKLTDTQYF.

The V call is TRBV19, the J call TRBJ1-1; weak D call: TRBD1 (5 bases). The V end was cut by 11 bases, the J end by 4 bases, with 11 bases between. Germline-derived CDR1 and CDR2 are LNHDA and SQIVND (reference sequence). CDR3 length: 11 residues. This CDR3 is CASGHGTEAFF. As DNA, the CDR3 is TGTGCCTCAGGGCATGGCACTGAAGCTTTCTTT.

Here the CDR3 reads CASSLDGQGNQPQHF. The CDR3 region has the DNA TGCGCCAGCAGCTTGGACGGACAGGGAAATCAGCCCCAGCATTTT. The chain uses TRBV5-1 and TRBJ1-5, with 8 bases identical to TRBD1. Germline V CDR1 and CDR2: SGHRS, YFSETQ. CDR3 length: 15 amino acids. V was clipped by 0 bases and J by 4 bases; unmatched bases: 3.

The V and J genes are TRBV19 and TRBJ1-6; D is perhaps TRBD1 (5 bases). The CDR3 consists of 15 residues. CDR1 is LNHDA and CDR2 is SQIVND in the germline V gene (reference sequence). The ends were cut back, 6 bases at V and 5 bases at J, with 14 bases in the middle. The CDR3 spells CASRSSGEDNSPLHF. CDR3 in DNA: TGTGCCAGTAGGTCGTCGGGGGAGGATAATTCACCCCTCCACTTT.

The V and J genes are TRBV28 and TRBJ2-7, with D tentatively TRBD2 (6 bases). The V end was cut by 2 bases, the J end by 7 bases, with 15 bases between. Germline values: CDR1 MDHEN, CDR2 SYDVKM. The CDR3 loop spans 14 amino acids. CDR3 bases: TGTGCCAGCAGTTTAACGGAGGGCCGTGGGGAGCAGTACTTC. It codes for CASSLTEGRGEQYF.

The CDR3 bases are TGCGCCAGCAGCCGTGCCGAGGCAACTAATGAAAAACTGTTTTTT. It is translated as CASSRAEATNEKLFF. The rearrangement joins TRBV4-1 to TRBJ1-4; unclear D gene. Germline V lookup: CDR1 MGHRA, CDR2 YSYEKL. This CDR3 spans 15 amino acids. V lost 4 bases and J lost 0, with 9 bases in between.

The chain carries TRBV5-1 and TRBJ2-5, with D perhaps TRBD2 (6 bases). Germline V gene data show CDR1 as SGHRS and CDR2 as YFSETQ. The V end lost 3 bases, the J end lost 1 base, and 16 bases lay between the germline ends. The CDR3 is made up of 16 amino acids. The CDR3 region is CASSSRGWGPQETQYF. CDR3 bases: TGCGCCAGCAGCTCCCGGGGGTGGGGACCCCAAGAGACCCAGTACTTC.

This clone was recorded only once. V is TRBV4-1 and J is TRBJ2-1, with TRBD2 matching over 12 bases. Germline lookup yields CDR1 MGHRA and CDR2 YSYEKL. The CDR3 runs to 17 residues. Trimming removed 2 bases from V and 5 bases from J; junction bases left unmatched: 7. In DNA, the CDR3 is TGCGCCAGCAGCCAACGGAAACTAGCGGGAGGAGACAATGAGCAGTTCTTC. Protein: CASSQRKLAGGDNEQFF.

The V call is TRBV5-6, the J call TRBJ1-2, with 8 bases lining up with TRBD1. V lost 0 bases to trimming and J lost 8 bases; unmatched junction nucleotides: 9. This CDR3 region has 15 residues. Germline values: CDR1 SGHDT, CDR2 YYEEEE. The CDR3 sequence is CASSLARTGGQGYTF. The CDR3 nucleotides are TGTGCCAGCAGCTTGGCCCGAACAGGGGGGCAAGGCTACACCTTC.

The V gene is TRBV11-2, the J gene TRBJ2-7, with D tentatively TRBD1 (5 bases). Germline assignment: CDR1 SGHAT and CDR2 FQNNGV. The length of the CDR3 is 17 residues. The ends were cut back, 0 bases at V and 1 base at J, with 16 bases in the middle. CDR3 nucleotide sequence: TGTGCCAGCAGCTTAGAGGGGCTTAGGTCTCCTTCCTACGAGCAGTACTTC. Amino acid sequence: CASSLEGLRSPSYEQYF.

The chain joins TRBV6-5 to TRBJ2-7, with D maybe TRBD1 (5 bases). V was clipped by 5 bases and J by 3 bases, with 11 bases between them. The germline gives CDR1 MNHEY, CDR2 SVGAGI. The CDR3 is 13 residues long. This CDR3 is CASSRGPLYEQYF. CDR3 bases: TGTGCCAGCAGTAGGGGCCCCCTCTACGAGCAGTACTTC.

The V gene is TRBV28, the J gene TRBJ2-7; tentative D call: TRBD2 (7 bases). V was shortened by 7 bases and J by 0 bases, with 16 bases between the two germline ends. This CDR3 has 15 residues. The germline gives CDR1 MDHEN, CDR2 SYDVKM. In DNA, the CDR3 is TGTGCCAGCACGGAGGCGGGGGCGCGCTCCTACGAGCAGTACTTC. It specifies CASTEAGARSYEQYF.

The chain links TRBV2 to TRBJ2-2; TRBD2 aligns across 13 bases. V dropped 10 bases and J dropped 7; count of bases not matched to a gene: 3. Looked up from germline, CDR1 is SNHLY and CDR2 is FYNNEI. The CDR3 loop spans 13 amino acids. The CDR3 sequence is CATGLAGVGELFF. In DNA form, the CDR3 reads TGTGCCACCGGACTAGCGGGAGTCGGGGAGCTGTTTTTT. The full variable domain, its missing parts supplied by reference TRBV2 and TRBJ2-2, is EPEVTQTPSHQVTQMGQEVILRCVPISNHLYFYWYRQILGQKVEFLVSFYNNEISEKSEIFDDQFSVERPDGSNFTLKIRSTKLEDSAMYFCATGLAGVGELFFGEGSRLTVL.

The rearrangement joins TRBV9 to TRBJ2-7; D gene ambiguous. Trimming left V 4 bases short and J 4 bases short, with 12 bases between. CDR1 SGDLS and CDR2 YYNGEE come from the germline V gene. This CDR3 is 13 amino acids long. The CDR3: CASSTGPSYEQYF. DNA for the CDR3: TGTGCCAGCAGCACCGGGCCATCTTACGAGCAGTACTTC.

Concerning this clone itself: One end of the junction does not line up with germline, which may come from a read error. The chain links TRBV6-1 to TRBJ2-6, with unresolved D. CDR1 is MNHNS and CDR2 is SASEGT in the germline V gene. The length of the CDR3 is 16 residues. In DNA, the CDR3 is TGTGCCAGCGGTGACCCCACGAGCTCTGGGGCCAACGTCCTGACTTTC. Translation gives CASGDPTSSGANVLTF.

This sequence joins TRBV28 and TRBJ1-4, with D maybe TRBD1 (6 bases). Trimming left V 7 bases short and J 7 bases short, with 16 bases between. CDR1 and CDR2 from the germline V gene are MDHEN and SYDVKM. The CDR3 spans 14 residues. CDR3 residues: CASTSGGRGEKLFF. Here the CDR3 DNA reads TGTGCCAGCACCAGCGGGGGGCGTGGTGAAAAACTGTTTTTT.

The chain uses TRBV5-6 and TRBJ1-4, with 7 bases matching TRBD1. The trim removed 4 bases at V and 4 bases at J, leaving 4 bases unmatched. Germline V gene data show CDR1 as SGHDT and CDR2 as YYEEEE. This CDR3 comprises 14 residues. The CDR3 region is CASSIQGNNEKLFF. CDR3 nucleotide sequence: TGTGCCAGCAGCATACAGGGGAATAATGAAAAACTGTTTTTT. Filled out from reference TRBV5-6 and TRBJ1-4, the complete variable domain reads DAGVTQSPTHLIKTRGQQVTLRCSPKSGHDTVSWYQQALGQGPQFIFQYYEEEERQRGNFPDRFSGHQFPNYSSELNVNALLLGDSALYLCASSIQGNNEKLFFGSGTQLSVL.

The CDR3 sequence: CASSLIGNTDTQYF. DNA for the CDR3: TGTGCCAGCAGTTTGATTGGGAACACAGATACGCAGTATTTT. The chain uses TRBV27 and TRBJ2-3; D unresolved. The CDR3 totals 14 residues. V gave up 3 bases and J gave up 2 bases, with 9 bases separating them. Germline V CDR1 and CDR2: MNHEY, SMNVEV (reference sequence).

This clone has only a few counts. The J gene is TRBJ2-5, the V gene TRBV7-2, with TRBD2 matching over 10 bases. Germline V gene lookup returns CDR1 SGHTA and CDR2 FQGNSA. The CDR3 is made up of 13 amino acids. The V segment lost 11 bases and the J segment 5 bases; nucleotides outside the gene matches: 8. The CDR3: CAGNRAGGETQYF. The CDR3 nucleotides are TGTGCCGGGAATCGAGCGGGAGGGGAGACCCAGTACTTC.

Regarding this clone: The junction does not match germline at one end; this may be a read error. This chain links TRBV7-8 with TRBJ2-7, with D possibly being TRBD2 (5 bases). Germline CDR1 SGHVS, CDR2 FQNEAQ. This CDR3 is built from 14 residues. CDR3 amino acids: CASSLVRESSEQYF. The CDR3 nucleotides are TGTGCCAGCAGCTTAGTAAGGGAGTCCTCCGAGCAGTACTTC.

V and J are TRBV5-8 and TRBJ2-7, with 8 bases that match TRBD1. This CDR3 has 15 residues. The V gene end was trimmed by 6 bases and the J gene end by 4 bases; junction bases not matched to a gene: 12. Germline values: CDR1 SGHTS, CDR2 YDEGEE. CDR3 DNA sequence: TGTGCCAGCACTCGCCAAGGACAGGGTCCGTACGAGCAGTACTTC. As protein: CASTRQGQGPYEQYF.

The chain employs TRBV2 and TRBJ2-7; D tentatively fits TRBD1 or TRBD2 (5 bases each). The CDR3 is 12 amino acids. The V gene's germline CDR1 is SNHLY and CDR2 FYNNEI. Trimming took off 6 bases at V and 5 bases at J, with 11 bases between the two ends. CDR3: CASRRDGDEQYF. DNA for the CDR3: TGTGCCAGCAGGAGGGACGGAGACGAGCAGTACTTC.

V usage is TRBV7-8 and J usage is TRBJ2-7, with D possibly TRBD1 on 5 matching bases. This CDR3 is 13 amino acids long. Germline V gene data show CDR1 as SGHVS and CDR2 as FQNEAQ. The V gene lost 3 bases and the J gene lost 6 bases, with 12 bases spanning the gap. DNA of the CDR3: TGTGCCAGCAGCTTTCAGGGTTCCCCCGAGCAGTACTTC. Amino acid sequence: CASSFQGSPEQYF.